The following is a T cell receptor beta chain sequence with its context. Antigen: not known. The PCR ran on 60 Vbeta and 13 Jbeta primers. As handled by the study authors: Unique TCR beta chains numbered roughly 84 million in a later analysis, with roughly 10 million shared. The repertoire was sequenced with immunoSEQ multiplex PCR; TCRdb's copy has only in-frame clones and lacks some. D and trimming come from the DNA, and the V and J calls and clone size come from that table. The table lists 95,000 to 150,000 clones, roughly four fifths of them singletons. The entry originates in a study of cytomegalovirus exposure and HLA in healthy donors. About the study: Early released data comprised around 80 million unique TCRs from HLA-typed donors.

Overall study findings and caveats: Most TCR sequences proved rare, with some public TCRs found in many donors. A prior analysis recorded that most TCR beta V segments were productive about 87% or about 30% of the time.

The V and J ends lost 1 base and 4 bases respectively, with 11 bases between them. The CDR3 contains 15 residues. The V gene's germline CDR1 is SGHTA and CDR2 FQGNSA. V and J are TRBV7-2 and TRBJ1-5; a possible D gene is TRBD1 (6 bases). The TCR originated in a man in his forties in good health and CMV-seronegative. The sample was PBMCs. The CDR3 is CASSLEAGVNQPQHF. The CDR3 DNA reads TGTGCCAGCAGCTTAGAAGCAGGGGTTAATCAGCCCCAGCATTTT.